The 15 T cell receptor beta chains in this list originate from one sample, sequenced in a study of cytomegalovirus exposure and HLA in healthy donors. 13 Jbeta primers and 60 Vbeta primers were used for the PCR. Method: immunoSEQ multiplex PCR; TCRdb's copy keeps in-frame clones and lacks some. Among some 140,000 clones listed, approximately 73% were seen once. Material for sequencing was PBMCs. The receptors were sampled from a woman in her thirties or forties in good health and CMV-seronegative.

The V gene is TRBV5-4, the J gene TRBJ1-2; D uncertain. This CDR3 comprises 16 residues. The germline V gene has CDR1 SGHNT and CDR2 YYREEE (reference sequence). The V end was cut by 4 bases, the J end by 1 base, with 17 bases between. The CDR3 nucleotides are TGTGCCAGCAGCCCGACTCAAGACGGAGATAACTATGGCTACACCTTC. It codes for CASSPTQDGDNYGYTF.

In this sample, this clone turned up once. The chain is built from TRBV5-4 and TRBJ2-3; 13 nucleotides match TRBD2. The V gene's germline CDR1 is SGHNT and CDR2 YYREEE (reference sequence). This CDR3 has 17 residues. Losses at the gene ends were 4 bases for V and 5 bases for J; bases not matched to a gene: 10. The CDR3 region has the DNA TGTGCCAGCAGCCTAGGGACTAGCGGGGTTCAAGGAGATACGCAGTATTTT. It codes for CASSLGTSGVQGDTQYF.

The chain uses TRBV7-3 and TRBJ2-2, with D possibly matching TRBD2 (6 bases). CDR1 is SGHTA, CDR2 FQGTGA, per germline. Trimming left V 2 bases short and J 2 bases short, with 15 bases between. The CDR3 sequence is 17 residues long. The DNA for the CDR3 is TGTGCCAGCAGCTTATTACCCCGGGGGAAAAACACCGGGGAGCTGTTTTTT. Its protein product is CASSLLPRGKNTGELFF.

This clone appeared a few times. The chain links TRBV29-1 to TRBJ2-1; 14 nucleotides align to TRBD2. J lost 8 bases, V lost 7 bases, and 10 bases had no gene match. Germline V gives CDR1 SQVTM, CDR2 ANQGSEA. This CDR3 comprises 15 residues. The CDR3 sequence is CSALRLAGGQDEQFF. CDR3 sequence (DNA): TGCAGCGCCCTGAGACTAGCGGGGGGGCAGGATGAGCAGTTCTTC.

DNA for the CDR3: TGTGCCAGCAGTGAAGGGCAGGGGAATTCACCCCTCCACTTT. It is translated as CASSEGQGNSPLHF. The chain combines TRBV2 with TRBJ1-6, with TRBD1 as a possible D gene (6 bases). The CDR3 has 14 residues. The V gene lost 1 base and the J gene lost 7 bases, with 8 bases spanning the gap. Germline V gives CDR1 SNHLY, CDR2 FYNNEI.

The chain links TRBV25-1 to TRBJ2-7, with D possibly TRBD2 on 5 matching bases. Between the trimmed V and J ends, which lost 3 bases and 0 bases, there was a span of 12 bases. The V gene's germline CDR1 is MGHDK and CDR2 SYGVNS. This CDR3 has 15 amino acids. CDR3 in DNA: TGTGCCAGCAGTGATTCCCAAAGCGGCTCCTACGAGCAGTACTTC. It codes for CASSDSQSGSYEQYF.

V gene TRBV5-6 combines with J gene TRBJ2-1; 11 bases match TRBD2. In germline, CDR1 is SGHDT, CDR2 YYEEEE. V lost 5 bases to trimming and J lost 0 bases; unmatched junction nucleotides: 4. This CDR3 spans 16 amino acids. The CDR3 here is CASSPSGGRSYNEQFF. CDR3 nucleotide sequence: TGTGCCAGCAGTCCTAGCGGGGGGCGCTCCTACAATGAGCAGTTCTTC. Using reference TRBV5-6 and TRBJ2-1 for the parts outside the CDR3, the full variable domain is DAGVTQSPTHLIKTRGQQVTLRCSPKSGHDTVSWYQQALGQGPQFIFQYYEEEERQRGNFPDRFSGHQFPNYSSELNVNALLLGDSALYLCASSPSGGRSYNEQFFGPGTRLTVL.

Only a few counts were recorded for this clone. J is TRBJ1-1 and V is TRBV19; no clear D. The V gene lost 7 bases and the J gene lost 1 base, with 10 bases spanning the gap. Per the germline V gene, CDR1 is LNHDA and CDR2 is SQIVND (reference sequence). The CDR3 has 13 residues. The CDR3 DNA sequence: TGTGCCAGTATATTTGGAGCGAACACTGAAGCTTTCTTT. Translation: CASIFGANTEAFF.

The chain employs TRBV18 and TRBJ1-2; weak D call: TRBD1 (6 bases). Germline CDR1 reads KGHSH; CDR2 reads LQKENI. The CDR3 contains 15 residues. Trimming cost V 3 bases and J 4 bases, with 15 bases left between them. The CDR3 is CASSPKTGLSYGYTF. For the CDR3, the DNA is TGTGCCAGCTCACCGAAGACAGGCCTTTCCTATGGCTACACCTTC. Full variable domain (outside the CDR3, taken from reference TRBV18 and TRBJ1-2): NAGVMQNPRHLVRRRGQEARLRCSPMKGHSHVYWYRQLPEEGLKFMVYLQKENIIDESGMPKERFSAEFPKEGPSILRIQQVVRGDSAAYFCASSPKTGLSYGYTFGSGTRLTVV.

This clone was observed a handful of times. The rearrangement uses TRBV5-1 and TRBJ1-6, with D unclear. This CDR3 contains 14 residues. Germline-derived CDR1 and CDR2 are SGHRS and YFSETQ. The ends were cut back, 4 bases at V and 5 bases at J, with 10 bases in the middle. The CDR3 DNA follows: TGCGCCAGCAGCGACCCAGGAAATAATTCACCCCTCCACTTT. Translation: CASSDPGNNSPLHF.

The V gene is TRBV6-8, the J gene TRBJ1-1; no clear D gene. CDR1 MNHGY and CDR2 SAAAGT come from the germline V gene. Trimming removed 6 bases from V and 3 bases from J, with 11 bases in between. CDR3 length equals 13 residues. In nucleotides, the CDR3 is TGTGCCAGCAGCTCCGGGAGCGACACTGAAGCTTTCTTT. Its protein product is CASSSGSDTEAFF.

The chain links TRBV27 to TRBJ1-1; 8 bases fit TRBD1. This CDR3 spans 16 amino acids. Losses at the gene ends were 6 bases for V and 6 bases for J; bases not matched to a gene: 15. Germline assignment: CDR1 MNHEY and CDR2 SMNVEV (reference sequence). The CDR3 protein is CASSWTGPVIKPEAFF. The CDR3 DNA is TGTGCCAGCAGCTGGACAGGGCCCGTAATTAAGCCTGAAGCTTTCTTT.

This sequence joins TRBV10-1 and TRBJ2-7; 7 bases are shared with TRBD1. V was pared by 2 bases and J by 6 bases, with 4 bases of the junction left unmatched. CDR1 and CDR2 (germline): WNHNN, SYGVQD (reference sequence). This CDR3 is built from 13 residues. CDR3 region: CASSETGEREQYF. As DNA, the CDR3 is TGCGCCAGCAGTGAGACAGGGGAGCGCGAGCAGTACTTC.

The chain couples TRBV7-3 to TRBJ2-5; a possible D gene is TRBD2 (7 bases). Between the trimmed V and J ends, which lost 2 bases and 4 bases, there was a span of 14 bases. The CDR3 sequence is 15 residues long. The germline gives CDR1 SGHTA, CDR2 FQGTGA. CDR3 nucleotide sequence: TGTGCCAGCAGCTTACGGGGGGCCGTTGGAGAGACCCAGTACTTC. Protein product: CASSLRGAVGETQYF. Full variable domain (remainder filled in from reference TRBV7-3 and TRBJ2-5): GAGVSQTPSNKVTEKGKYVELRCDPISGHTALYWYRQSLGQGPEFLIYFQGTGAADDSGLPNDRFFAVRPEGSVSTLKIQRTERGDSAVYLCASSLRGAVGETQYFGPGTRLLVL.

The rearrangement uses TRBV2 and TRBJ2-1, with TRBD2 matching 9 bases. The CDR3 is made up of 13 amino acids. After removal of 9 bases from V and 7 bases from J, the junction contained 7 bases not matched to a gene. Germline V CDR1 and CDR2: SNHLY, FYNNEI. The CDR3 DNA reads TGTGCCAGTGGCGGGGGGGCAGTTAATGAGCAGTTCTTC. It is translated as CASGGGAVNEQFF. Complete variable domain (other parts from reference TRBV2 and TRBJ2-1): EPEVTQTPSHQVTQMGQEVILRCVPISNHLYFYWYRQILGQKVEFLVSFYNNEISEKSEIFDDQFSVERPDGSNFTLKIRSTKLEDSAMYFCASGGGAVNEQFFGPGTRLTVL.